The 29 T cell receptor beta chains below all came from one sample that was sequenced in a study of blood T cell repertoires in COVID-19. The data were produced by immunoSEQ multiplex PCR, yet TCRdb's version contains in-frame clones alone and is incomplete. Of about 190,000 clones listed, 90% are singletons. The sample was peripheral blood. Every receptor here comes from a man in his fifties with acute or convalescent COVID-19.

This chain joins TRBV27 and TRBJ1-3, with a tentative D call TRBD1 (6 bases). The length of the CDR3 is 15 residues. Trimming stripped 6 bases from V and 5 bases from J, with 17 bases between. Per germline, CDR1 MNHEY and CDR2 SMNVEV (reference sequence). The CDR3 sequence is CASSRGGGRRNTIYF. CDR3 DNA sequence: TGTGCCAGCAGCCGAGGCGGGGGCCGGAGAAACACCATATATTTT.

This chain joins TRBV5-1 and TRBJ1-1; D call uncertain. V shed 4 bases and J shed 1 base, with 8 bases lying between them. The CDR3 consists of 13 residues. The germline V gene has CDR1 SGHRS and CDR2 YFSETQ. The CDR3 spells CASSDGQNTEAFF. The CDR3 region has the DNA TGCGCCAGCAGCGATGGGCAGAACACTGAAGCTTTCTTT.

CDR3 region: CASSAAGGLGEKLFF. The CDR3 region has the DNA TGTGCCAGTAGTGCCGCAGGGGGCTTAGGAGAAAAACTGTTTTTT. The J gene is TRBJ1-4, the V gene TRBV19; 8 positions match TRBD1. CDR3 length: 15 amino acids. The V segment lost 5 bases and the J segment 8 bases; nucleotides outside the gene matches: 10. Germline CDR1 reads LNHDA; CDR2 reads SQIVND (reference sequence).

The chain joins TRBV10-1 to TRBJ2-7; 8 bases are shared with TRBD2. With 3 bases clipped from V and 0 bases from J, the junction kept 1 base outside the gene matches. In germline, CDR1 is WNHNN, CDR2 SYGVQD (reference sequence). The CDR3 is made up of 14 amino acids. The CDR3 protein is CASSESGSSYEQYF. The CDR3 region has the DNA TGCGCCAGCAGTGAAAGCGGGAGCTCCTACGAGCAGTACTTC.

V usage is TRBV6-6 and J usage is TRBJ2-3; TRBD1 matches at 7 bases. The CDR3 runs to 15 residues. Germline V CDR1 and CDR2: MNHNY, SVGAGI (reference sequence). The V and J ends lost 6 bases and 2 bases, in that order; junction bases with no gene match: 8. For the CDR3, the DNA is TGTGCCAGCAGGTCCCGGGACAGTAACACAGATACGCAGTATTTT. This sequence encodes CASRSRDSNTDTQYF.

The chain uses TRBV19 and TRBJ2-7; 9 bases fit TRBD1. Germline V CDR1 and CDR2: LNHDA, SQIVND (reference sequence). V was pared by 7 bases and J by 6 bases, with 13 bases of the junction left unmatched. The CDR3 extends over 15 amino acids. The CDR3 reads CASTPTSTGGSEQYF. The CDR3 nucleotides are TGTGCCAGTACCCCAACCTCGACAGGGGGAAGCGAGCAGTACTTC.

The V call is TRBV10-3, the J call TRBJ2-1; D perhaps matches TRBD2 (5 bases). V gave up 8 bases and J gave up 6 bases, with 20 bases separating them. The CDR3 is 15 residues long. Germline V CDR1 and CDR2: ENHRY, SYGVKD. CDR3 residues: CAIGEGASNANEQFF. CDR3 sequence (DNA): TGTGCCATCGGAGAAGGAGCTAGCAACGCCAATGAGCAGTTCTTC.

The rearrangement links TRBV24-1 to TRBJ2-2; no clear D. The CDR3 is 16 amino acids. The V end was cut by 0 bases, the J end by 4 bases, with 11 bases between. CDR1 KGHDR and CDR2 SFDVKD come from the germline V gene. DNA of the CDR3: TGTGCCACCAGTGATTTGGGCTCCGGCGGCACCGGGGAGCTGTTTTTT. Its translation: CATSDLGSGGTGELFF.

The rearrangement links TRBV5-6 to TRBJ2-1, with D maybe TRBD2 (5 bases). The CDR3 spans 17 residues. Germline V gives CDR1 SGHDT, CDR2 YYEEEE. Trimming took off 2 bases at V and 8 bases at J, with 23 bases between the two ends. CDR3 protein: CASSLLAGNKKVDEQFF. CDR3 DNA: TGTGCCAGCAGCTTACTGGCGGGCAACAAGAAGGTCGATGAGCAGTTCTTC.

V usage is TRBV5-1 and J usage is TRBJ2-1; D may be TRBD2 (5 bases). The germline CDR1 and CDR2 sequences are SGHRS and YFSETQ. V lost 3 bases and J lost 7, with 11 bases in between. The CDR3 is made up of 13 amino acids. The CDR3 loop is CASSSDFNNEQFF. CDR3 nucleotides: TGCGCCAGCAGCTCGGACTTTAATAATGAGCAGTTCTTC.

The CDR3 region is CASSLDPAGAPYNEQFF. CDR3 nucleotides: TGTGCCAGCAGCTTAGATCCAGCGGGGGCCCCCTACAATGAGCAGTTCTTC. The rearrangement links TRBV11-3 to TRBJ2-1, with 8 bases matching TRBD2. The CDR3 totals 17 residues. The ends lost 0 bases at V and 2 bases at J; junction bases unmatched: 6. Germline V lookup: CDR1 SGHNT, CDR2 YENEEA.

The chain uses TRBV28 and TRBJ1-4; 7 bases are shared with TRBD1. The CDR3 totals 12 residues. The V gene end was trimmed by 8 bases and the J gene end by 6 bases; junction bases not matched to a gene: 3. CDR1 MDHEN and CDR2 SYDVKM come from the germline V gene. CDR3 sequence reads: CASGTAYEKLFF. CDR3 bases: TGTGCCAGCGGGACAGCCTATGAAAAACTGTTTTTT.

The chain combines TRBV11-2 with TRBJ2-3; D uncertain. Germline CDR1 reads SGHAT; CDR2 reads FQNNGV. CDR3 size: 13 residues. V lost 0 bases, J lost 4 bases, and 5 bases lay in between. CDR3 region: CASSLEGPDTQYF. The CDR3 region has the DNA TGTGCCAGCAGCTTAGAGGGCCCAGATACGCAGTATTTT.

The rearrangement links TRBV11-2 to TRBJ2-1; 9 nucleotides match TRBD1. Losses at the gene ends were 1 base for V and 12 bases for J; bases not matched to a gene: 10. Germline V gene lookup returns CDR1 SGHAT and CDR2 FQNNGV. The CDR3 totals 15 residues. CDR3 DNA: TGTGCCAGCAGCTTAGTTTCCGGGACAGGGAAAGGGCAGTTCTTC. Protein product: CASSLVSGTGKGQFF.

V usage is TRBV15 and J usage is TRBJ2-7; D unresolved. The germline V and J ends were trimmed by 0 bases and 6 bases, with 9 bases remaining between them. In germline, CDR1 is LNHNV, CDR2 YYDKDF (reference sequence). The CDR3 spans 13 residues. The CDR3 coding sequence is TGTGCCACCAGCAGAGATGTCCCCTCCGAGCAGTACGTC. Translation gives CATSRDVPSEQYV.

The chain couples TRBV11-3 to TRBJ2-1; 10 nucleotides match TRBD2. Germline V lookup: CDR1 SGHNT, CDR2 YENEEA. After removal of 3 bases from V and 9 bases from J, the junction contained 11 bases not matched to a gene. This CDR3 is 16 amino acids long. The CDR3 sequence: CASSFTSGTVMGEQFF. CDR3 bases: TGTGCCAGCAGCTTCACTAGCGGGACCGTTATGGGTGAGCAGTTCTTC. Drawing the rest from reference TRBV11-3 and TRBJ2-1, the complete variable domain is EAGVVQSPRYKIIEKKQPVAFWCNPISGHNTLYWYLQNLGQGPELLIRYENEEAVDDSQLPKDRFSAERLKGVDSTLKIQPAELGDSAVYLCASSFTSGTVMGEQFFGPGTRLTVL.

This chain links TRBV4-1 with TRBJ2-1; the D gene is possibly TRBD2 (5 bases). The CDR3 is made up of 14 amino acids. With 4 bases removed from V and 3 bases from J, the gap between germline ends came to 10 bases. Germline V CDR1 and CDR2: MGHRA, YSYEKL. CDR3 in amino acids: CASSPLDFYNEQFF. The CDR3 region has the DNA TGCGCCAGCAGCCCATTGGACTTCTACAATGAGCAGTTCTTC.

The chain couples TRBV18 to TRBJ2-7; the D gene is possibly TRBD1 (5 bases). Germline V gene lookup returns CDR1 KGHSH and CDR2 LQKENI. V lost 3 bases, J lost 3 bases, and 15 bases lay in between. The CDR3 consists of 15 residues. The CDR3: CASSPYPGLVYEQYV. The CDR3 region has the DNA TGTGCCAGCTCACCCTACCCAGGGTTAGTCTACGAGCAGTACGTC.

The V gene is TRBV18, the J gene TRBJ1-4; TRBD1 matches at 7 bases. The trim removed 3 bases at V and 0 bases at J, leaving 4 bases unmatched. The CDR3 loop spans 16 amino acids. Germline V lookup: CDR1 KGHSH, CDR2 LQKENI. The CDR3 is CASSPGQDTTNEKLFF. For the CDR3, the DNA is TGTGCCAGCTCACCTGGACAGGACACAACTAATGAAAAACTGTTTTTT.

The chain joins TRBV28 to TRBJ2-7, with TRBD2 matching over 9 bases. The trim removed 4 bases at V and 2 bases at J, leaving 3 bases unmatched. Germline loops: CDR1 MDHEN, CDR2 SYDVKM. The CDR3 is made up of 14 amino acids. The CDR3 DNA reads TGTGCCAGCAGTTGGAGCGGGGGGCCCTACGAGCAGTACGTC. Translating it yields CASSWSGGPYEQYV.

The genes are TRBV30 and TRBJ2-1; D gene uncertain. The V end was cut by 5 bases, the J end by 3 bases, with 14 bases between. Germline lookup yields CDR1 GTSNPN and CDR2 SVGIG (reference sequence). This CDR3 spans 14 amino acids. CDR3 loop: CAWGVSGLYNEQFF. The CDR3 DNA follows: TGTGCCTGGGGGGTCAGTGGGCTCTACAATGAGCAGTTCTTC.

This chain uses TRBV28 with TRBJ1-3; D is uncertain. The CDR3 totals 14 residues. Trimming stripped 4 bases from V and 2 bases from J, with 9 bases between. Looked up from germline, CDR1 is MDHEN and CDR2 is SYDVKM. CDR3 residues: CASSSTGTGNTIYF. The CDR3 coding sequence is TGTGCCAGCAGTTCAACGGGAACTGGAAACACCATATATTTT.

A single count supports this clone. CDR3 coding DNA: TGTGCCAGTAGTCGTTTCTCCAATGAGCAGTTCTTC. Translating gives CASSRFSNEQFF. The rearrangement uses TRBV19 and TRBJ2-1; no definite D call. V was shortened by 5 bases and J by 6 bases, with 8 bases between the two germline ends. The germline gives CDR1 LNHDA, CDR2 SQIVND (reference sequence). The CDR3 has 12 amino acids.

V is TRBV5-1 and J is TRBJ2-5; D might be TRBD1 (7 bases). CDR1 SGHRS and CDR2 YFSETQ come from the germline V gene. CDR3 length: 14 amino acids. Deletions cut 3 bases from V and 5 bases from J, with 14 bases between. This CDR3 reads CASSYQGGEETQYF. Here the CDR3 DNA reads TGCGCCAGCAGCTATCAGGGGGGCGAGGAGACCCAGTACTTC.

This chain uses TRBV7-8 with TRBJ1-1, with a possible D match to TRBD1 (5 bases). Per germline, CDR1 SGHVS and CDR2 FQNEAQ. The CDR3 sequence is 14 residues long. The germline V and J ends were trimmed by 1 base and 3 bases, with 9 bases remaining between them. The CDR3 nucleotides read TGTGCCAGCAGCTTAGTCGCCAGGGACACTGAAGCTTTCTTT. This codes for CASSLVARDTEAFF. The full variable domain, in which reference TRBV7-8 and TRBJ1-1 provide the parts outside the CDR3, is GAGVSQSPRYKVAKRGQDVALRCDPISGHVSLFWYQQALGQGPEFLTYFQNEAQLDKSGLPSDRFFAERPEGSVSTLKIQRTQQEDSAVYLCASSLVARDTEAFFGQGTRLTVV.

This clone was seen only a few times. This chain links TRBV5-5 with TRBJ1-5, with D tentatively TRBD1 (6 bases). Germline loops: CDR1 SGHKS, CDR2 YYEKEE (reference sequence). CDR3 size: 16 residues. V dropped 0 bases and J dropped 3 bases, with 13 bases sitting between them. CDR3 in DNA: TGTGCCAGCAGCTTGGAAGACAGGAGCCCCAATCAGCCCCAGCATTTT. Its protein is CASSLEDRSPNQPQHF.

This clone was counted a few times. The chain links TRBV6-6 to TRBJ2-1, with no clear D. Germline-derived CDR1 and CDR2 are MNHNY and SVGAGI (reference sequence). Trimming removed 2 bases at V and 9 bases at J, with 11 bases between. This CDR3 region has 13 residues. As DNA, the CDR3 is TGTGCCAGCAGTTACCTGGAGAGTGGTGAGCAGTTCTTC. Translation gives CASSYLESGEQFF.

The genes are TRBV9 and TRBJ1-2; 7 bases align to TRBD1. This CDR3 comprises 13 residues. Germline V gives CDR1 SGDLS, CDR2 YYNGEE. After removal of 2 bases from V and 5 bases from J, the junction contained 3 bases not matched to a gene. The CDR3: CASSVGTEYGYTF. The CDR3 DNA reads TGTGCCAGCAGCGTCGGGACAGAGTATGGCTACACCTTC.

This clone occurred a few times. This chain uses TRBV2 with TRBJ1-1, with a tentative D call TRBD1 (6 bases). The CDR3 has 11 residues. From germline, CDR1 is SNHLY and CDR2 FYNNEI. Between the trimmed V and J ends, which lost 7 bases and 9 bases, there was a span of 12 bases. The CDR3 loop reads CASMGTSQAFF. The CDR3 DNA follows: TGTGCCAGCATGGGGACAAGTCAAGCTTTCTTT.